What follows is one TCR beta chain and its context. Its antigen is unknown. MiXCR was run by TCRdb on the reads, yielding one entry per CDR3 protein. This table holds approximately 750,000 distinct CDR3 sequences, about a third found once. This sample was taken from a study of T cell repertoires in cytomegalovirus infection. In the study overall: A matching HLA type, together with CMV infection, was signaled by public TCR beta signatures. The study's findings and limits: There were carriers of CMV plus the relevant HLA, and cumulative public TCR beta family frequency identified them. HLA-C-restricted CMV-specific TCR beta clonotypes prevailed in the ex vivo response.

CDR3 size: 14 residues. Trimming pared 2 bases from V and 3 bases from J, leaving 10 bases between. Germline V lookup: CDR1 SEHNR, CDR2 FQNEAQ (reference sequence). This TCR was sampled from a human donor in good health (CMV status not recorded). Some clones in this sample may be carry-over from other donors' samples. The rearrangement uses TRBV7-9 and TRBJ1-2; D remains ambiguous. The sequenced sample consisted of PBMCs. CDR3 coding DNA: TGTGCCAGCAGCTTATCCCCTGTCGACTATGGCTACACCTTC. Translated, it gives CASSLSPVDYGYTF.